Detailed here is one TCR beta chain. Its antigen is not identified. The entry originates in a study of cytomegalovirus exposure and HLA in healthy donors. Whole-study findings and limits: The study found most TCR sequences rare, yet found some public TCRs in many donors. With later analysis, a missense DCLRE1C variant became linked to TCR beta V- and J-gene trimming. Some TCR beta chains (roughly 150 of them) were listed as cytomegalovirus-associated.

This CDR3 has 14 amino acids. V shed 3 bases, J shed 4 bases, and the junction held 5 bases outside the gene matches. Germline lookup yields CDR1 SGHRS and CDR2 YFSETQ. It was with 60 Vbeta and 13 Jbeta primers that the PCR ran. Original methodology: Later, tens of millions of unique TCR beta chains were counted in an analysis, and around 11 million of them were shared. Sequencing used immunoSEQ multiplex PCR; TCRdb keeps in-frame clones, though not all of them. V and J calls plus clone size are reproduced from that table; the DNA served to infer D and trimming. The sample lists tens of thousands of clones, approximately 84% occurring once.

The sequencing sample was made of PBMCs. The gene calls are TRBV5-1 and TRBJ2-3; 7 bases match TRBD2. The receptor was derived from a man aged 18 to 35 in good health and CMV-seronegative. CDR3 residues: CASSYAGAADTQYF. CDR3 nucleotides: TGCGCCAGCAGCTACGCGGGAGCCGCAGATACGCAGTATTTT. The full variable domain, completed using reference TRBV5-1 and TRBJ2-3, is KAGVTQTPRYLIKTRGQQVTLSCSPISGHRSVSWYQQTPGQGLQFLFEYFSETQRNKGNFPGRFSGRQFSNSRSEMNVSTLELGDSALYLCASSYAGAADTQYFGPGTRLTVL.